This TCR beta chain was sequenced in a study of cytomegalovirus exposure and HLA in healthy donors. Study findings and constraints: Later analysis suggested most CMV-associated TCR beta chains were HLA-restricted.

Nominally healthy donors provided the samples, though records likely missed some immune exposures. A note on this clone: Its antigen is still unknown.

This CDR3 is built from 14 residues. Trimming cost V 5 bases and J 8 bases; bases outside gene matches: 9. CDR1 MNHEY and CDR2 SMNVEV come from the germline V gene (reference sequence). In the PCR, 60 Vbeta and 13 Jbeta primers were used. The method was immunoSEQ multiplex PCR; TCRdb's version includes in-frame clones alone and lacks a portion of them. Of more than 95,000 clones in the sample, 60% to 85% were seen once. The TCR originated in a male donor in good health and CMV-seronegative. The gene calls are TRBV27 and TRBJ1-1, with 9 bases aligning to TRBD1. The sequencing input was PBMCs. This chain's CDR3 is CASSLNAGTGEAFF. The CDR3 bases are TGTGCCAGCAGTCTCAACGCCGGGACAGGGGAAGCTTTCTTT.